The present T cell receptor beta chain was sequenced within a study of blood T cell repertoires in COVID-19. Overall study context: COVID-19 samples from acute and convalescent phases originated in the United States, Italy and Spain.

The data were produced by immunoSEQ multiplex PCR, yet TCRdb's version contains in-frame clones alone and is incomplete. The table records 100,000 to 150,000 clones, around 74% of them present only once. The CDR3 is 14 residues long. With 7 bases removed from V and 2 bases from J, the gap between germline ends came to 11 bases. CDR1 and CDR2 (germline): LGHDT, YNNKEL (reference sequence). This clonotype originated in an older man with COVID-19, enrolled during active disease. Sequencing was done on a sample of peripheral blood. The gene calls are TRBV3-1 (or the pseudogene TRBV3-2) and TRBJ2-2; a possible D gene is TRBD2 (6 bases). DNA of the CDR3: TGTGCCAGCACCCTGGGGGGTAACACCGGGGAGCTGTTTTTT. It codes for CASTLGGNTGELFF.